The source of this TCR beta chain is a study of blood T cell repertoires in COVID-19. Turning to the study itself: The analysed material was cDNA or gDNA that came from T cells, B-cell-depleted T cells, or PBMCs.

Original data processing: By means of reference gene primer amplification, nucleated cell counts were estimated. This table comes from immunoSEQ multiplex PCR, and its TCRdb copy is limited to in-frame clones, with some not included. The V and J calls and the clone size are those of that table, but D and trimming were determined from the DNA. The sample has fewer than 200,000 clones; more than 70% are singletons. Living in about two dozen US areas, the participants were between roughly 18 and 89 years of age. With 2 bases removed from V and 5 bases from J, the gap between germline ends came to 12 bases. CDR1 and CDR2 from the germline V gene are SNHLY and FYNNEI. This CDR3 has 15 amino acids.

The V and J genes are TRBV2 and TRBJ1-4; tentatively, D is TRBD1 (5 bases). The source is a woman in her 50s in a cohort exposed to, infected with or recovered from COVID-19 (not recorded which). The sample comprised PBMCs or T cells enriched from blood (not recorded which). This CDR3 is CASSERGYGNEKLFF. CDR3 DNA: TGTGCCAGCAGTGAACGGGGGTATGGGAATGAAAAACTGTTTTTT.